The next 9 T cell receptor beta chains were all read from a single sample in a study of T cell responses to AZD1222 COVID-19 vaccine. The data were produced by immunoSEQ multiplex PCR, yet TCRdb's version contains in-frame clones alone and is incomplete. The data show about 110,000 clones, over 85% seen once. The source material was peripheral blood, sampled 28 days after the second AZD1222 dose. The receptors originated from an adult who received the AZD1222 COVID-19 vaccine.

The V and J genes are TRBV2 and TRBJ1-2; D not resolved. V was shortened by 6 bases and J by 0 bases, with 11 bases between the two germline ends. The germline gives CDR1 SNHLY, CDR2 FYNNEI. The CDR3 sequence is 14 residues long. The CDR3 is CASSFHETNYGYTF. CDR3 DNA sequence: TGTGCCAGCAGCTTCCACGAGACTAACTATGGCTACACCTTC.

The chain carries TRBV7-9 and TRBJ2-1; 7 bases fit TRBD1. The CDR3 sequence is 15 residues long. J lost 7 bases, V lost 5 bases, and 11 bases had no gene match. Germline assignment: CDR1 SEHNR and CDR2 FQNEAQ (reference sequence). The CDR3 protein is CASSPVIGRGNEQFF. The DNA of the CDR3 is TGTGCCAGCAGCCCCGTTATCGGCAGGGGGAATGAGCAGTTCTTC. Full variable domain (remainder filled in from reference TRBV7-9 and TRBJ2-1): DTGVSQNPRHKITKRGQNVTFRCDPISEHNRLYWYRQTLGQGPEFLTYFQNEAQLEKSRLLSDRFSAERPKGSFSTLEIQRTEQGDSAMYLCASSPVIGRGNEQFFGPGTRLTVL.

This clone was recorded once. The chain joins TRBV12-3 or TRBV12-4 to TRBJ1-2; D not resolved. V was cut by 4 bases and J by 5 bases, with 5 bases left in between. This CDR3 is 11 amino acids long. The chain's CDR3 is CASSYRYGYTF. In nucleotides, the CDR3 is TGTGCCAGCAGTTACCGATATGGCTACACCTTC.

The V call is TRBV19, the J call TRBJ1-5, with D tentatively TRBD1 (6 bases). CDR1 and CDR2 from the germline V gene are LNHDA and SQIVND (reference sequence). Trimming cost V 5 bases and J 3 bases, with 17 bases left between them. This CDR3 has 16 residues. CDR3: CASSQRGTGNNQPQHF. The CDR3 DNA reads TGTGCCAGTAGTCAGAGGGGCACAGGGAACAATCAGCCCCAGCATTTT.

V gene TRBV7-5 combines with J gene TRBJ1-2. TRBV7-5 is an annotated pseudogene. The CDR3 sequence is 14 residues long. The CDR3 spells CVRSSGFRRGSYTF. The CDR3 DNA follows: TGTGTCAGAAGCTCAGGCTTCCGGAGGGGAAGCTACACCTTC.

The chain uses TRBV19 and TRBJ1-5; D perhaps matches TRBD1 (5 bases). Deletions cut 1 base from V and 4 bases from J, with 11 bases between. Germline values: CDR1 LNHDA, CDR2 SQIVND (reference sequence). CDR3 length: 15 residues. The CDR3 sequence: CASSIGSGRNQPQHF. In DNA, the CDR3 is TGTGCCAGTAGTATAGGGTCGGGGCGGAATCAGCCCCAGCATTTT.

The gene calls are TRBV29-1 and TRBJ2-5; the match to TRBD2 covers 12 bases. Germline assignment: CDR1 SQVTM and CDR2 ANQGSEA. V trimming: 6 bases; J trimming: 5 bases; junction bases outside the gene matches: 10. The length of the CDR3 is 15 residues. The CDR3 DNA reads as TGCAGCGTGACCACTAGCGGGGGGTCGGCGGAGACCCAGTACTTC. Residues: CSVTTSGGSAETQYF.

J is TRBJ2-7 and V is TRBV4-1; 8 bases align to TRBD2. The CDR3 loop spans 17 amino acids. Germline V gene sequence: CDR1 MGHRA, CDR2 YSYEKL. V was clipped by 0 bases and J by 2 bases; unmatched bases: 9. The CDR3 is CASSQDPVSGNPYEQYF. CDR3 bases: TGCGCCAGCAGCCAAGACCCTGTTAGCGGGAACCCCTACGAGCAGTACTTC.

The DNA of the CDR3 is TGTGCCAGCAGCCTCGGGGGGGCCACAGATACGCAGTATTTT. Protein sequence: CASSLGGATDTQYF. The V gene is TRBV6-4, the J gene TRBJ2-3, with 8 bases lining up with TRBD2. The CDR3 loop spans 14 amino acids. Germline values: CDR1 MRHNA, CDR2 SNTAGT. V was pared by 6 bases and J by 2 bases, with 4 bases of the junction left unmatched.